A selection of T cell receptor beta chains follows, all from one sample in a study of blood T cell repertoires in COVID-19. Data came from immunoSEQ multiplex PCR; TCRdb stores just in-frame clones and leaves some out. The sample records around 190,000 clones, around 84% being singletons. Sequencing was done on a sample of PBMCs or T cells enriched from blood (not recorded which). The receptor source for this set is a woman aged 30 to 39 who had recovered from COVID-19. CDR3s leave out the opening cysteine and the closing phenylalanine or tryptophan.

V: TRBV9
CDR3: ASSVGSSGANVLT

V: TRBV10-3
CDR3: AISESRTANYEQY

V: TRBV7-2
CDR3: ASSLLIGDSNQPQH

V: TRBV5-1
CDR3: ASSLLAGGRTGELF

V: TRBV11-2
CDR3: ASRQVLGPSGSTDTQY

V: TRBV7-9
CDR3: ASSLGTGGSATNEKLF

V: TRBV6-5
CDR3: ASKRSGTTNEKLF

V: TRBV18
CDR3: ASSLARDRVYEQY

V: TRBV5-1
CDR3: ASTQGPRRLIDSPLH

V: TRBV20-1
CDR3: SARDPLEAF

V: TRBV24-1
CDR3: ATSTGQGHNEQF

V: TRBV11-2
CDR3: ASSPGTRTGELF

V: TRBV5-1
CDR3: ASSLGLAGLKGDEQF

V: TRBV7-2
CDR3: ASSLGTGTIAAF

V: TRBV3-1/TRBV3-2
CDR3: ASSHLPGGGRTGELF

V: TRBV6-2/TRBV6-3
CDR3: ASSPGTSGTLDTQY

V: TRBV7-9
CDR3: ASSFRQGNEKLF

V: TRBV6-4
CDR3: ASSAGTGSDTEAF

V: TRBV5-1
CDR3: ASSLLSGRGHEQY

V: TRBV7-9
CDR3: ALRLVSSNTGELF

V: TRBV27
CDR3: ASTPVREIHEQF

V: TRBV10-3
CDR3: AITEGGSEAF

V: TRBV11-3
CDR3: ASSFGQYTGELF

V: TRBV10-3
CDR3: ATSTDRGYGYT

V: TRBV5-4
CDR3: ASSPNGRGPYGYT

V: TRBV9
CDR3: ASSVEAGGLQETQY

V: TRBV28
CDR3: ASRPGRNTIY

V: TRBV12-5
CDR3: ASAQGAGTEAF

V: TRBV28
CDR3: ASSLGGQGATEAF

V: TRBV5-4
CDR3: ASSSGFSYEQY

V: TRBV6-1
CDR3: ASSEDRGFTEAF

V: TRBV28
CDR3: ASSFPTGAKNIQY

V: TRBV3-1/TRBV3-2
CDR3: ASSRPGTSGSNAGSYNEQF

V: TRBV27
CDR3: ASSFGKVYEQY

V: TRBV6-5
CDR3: ASSPTGKSYNEQF

V: TRBV5-4
CDR3: ASSPSRDSGYEQY

V: TRBV11-2
CDR3: ASSLRDGRYSYEQY

V: TRBV12-3/TRBV12-4
CDR3: ASSPQGARGYT

V: TRBV7-2
CDR3: ASSLAYGRPF

V: TRBV28
CDR3: ATDQGDTEAF

V: TRBV30
CDR3: AWSAAGGGADTQY

V: TRBV2
CDR3: ASSERSGNTIY

V: TRBV6-5
CDR3: ASSYGSGIRETQY

V: TRBV5-4
CDR3: ASSTRTRGEKLF

V: TRBV28
CDR3: ASSPDRGDSPLH

V: TRBV2
CDR3: ASSEATSFYEQY

V: TRBV19
CDR3: ASSIFGLRGTGELF

V: TRBV7-8
CDR3: ASSPRRGEVYRTGELF

V: TRBV10-3
CDR3: AISDSRTGSNYGYT

V: TRBV30
CDR3: ASTNGDRRNYEQY

V: TRBV28
CDR3: ASSSGKETQY

V: TRBV19
CDR3: ASTTQGNIQY

V: TRBV19
CDR3: ASFPGQNPGPQH

V: TRBV21-1
CDR3: ASSKIQERDEQF

V: TRBV6-1
CDR3: ASSESGGADYGYT

V: TRBV11-3
CDR3: ASSSYTGELF

V: TRBV7-3
CDR3: ASSLQAGGFETQY

V: TRBV3-1/TRBV3-2
CDR3: ASSQEGGRVTGELF

V: TRBV24-1
CDR3: ATSVRAPYNEQF

V: TRBV4-1
CDR3: ASSQQGAVQPQH